These 18 T cell receptor beta chains originate from one sample sequenced in a study of blood T cell repertoires in COVID-19. Data came from immunoSEQ multiplex PCR; TCRdb stores just in-frame clones and leaves some out. The sample gives tens of thousands of clones, over 75% of which show up once; about 0.83% is in the top ten. The sample consisted of peripheral blood. All receptors come from a woman of 80 years or more with acute or convalescent COVID-19.

This clone was found once. Other DNA sequences in this sample translate to the same CDR3. V usage is TRBV9 and J usage is TRBJ2-3; maybe TRBD2 (6 bases). The V end lost 2 bases, the J end lost 0 bases, and 7 bases lay between the germline ends. CDR1 is SGDLS and CDR2 is YYNGEE in the germline V gene. The CDR3 contains 14 residues. The CDR3 bases are TGTGCCAGCAGCGTCGGGACTAGCACAGATACGCAGTATTTT. Protein: CASSVGTSTDTQYF.

This chain connects TRBV28 to TRBJ1-2; D is unclear. V lost 10 bases, J lost 0 bases, and 12 bases lay in between. Germline CDR1 MDHEN, CDR2 SYDVKM. The CDR3 extends over 13 amino acids. As DNA, the CDR3 is TGTGCCACCGAAGAGGCAACTAACTATGGCTACACCTTC. Translation gives CATEEATNYGYTF.

As DNA, the CDR3 is TGCAGTGGGACAGGCCCCTATGGCTACACCTTC. Translated: CSGTGPYGYTF. V usage is TRBV20-1 and J usage is TRBJ1-2, with 7 bases that match TRBD1. Trimming at V came to 7 bases and at J to 4 bases, leaving 3 bases not matched to a gene. The CDR3 length is 11 residues. Germline V gives CDR1 DFQATT, CDR2 SNEGSKA (reference sequence).

The gene calls are TRBV5-1 and TRBJ1-5; 7 bases line up with TRBD1. Trimming cost V 3 bases and J 4 bases; bases outside gene matches: 7. CDR1 and CDR2 from the germline V gene are SGHRS and YFSETQ. The CDR3 is 15 amino acids. In DNA, the CDR3 is TGCGCCAGCAGCTGGACCGGACAGGATAATCAGCCCCAGCATTTT. It specifies CASSWTGQDNQPQHF.

The V call is TRBV5-4, the J call TRBJ2-1; D is ambiguous. The CDR3 runs 11 residues. V lost 4 bases to trimming and J lost 7 bases, with 6 bases between them. CDR1 and CDR2 (germline): SGHNT, YYREEE (reference sequence). CDR3 DNA: TGTGCCAGCAGCCACCAGAATGAGCAGTTCTTC. Translated: CASSHQNEQFF. The entire variable domain, with the rest obtained from reference TRBV5-4 and TRBJ2-1, is as follows: ETGVTQSPTHLIKTRGQQVTLRCSSQSGHNTVSWYQQALGQGPQFIFQYYREEENGRGNFPPRFSGLQFPNYSSELNVNALELDDSALYLCASSHQNEQFFGPGTRLTVL.

This rearrangement joins TRBV5-4 to TRBJ1-5, with 8 bases identical to TRBD1. Trimming took 4 bases from V and 5 from J; bases not matched to a gene: 5. Per the germline V gene, CDR1 is SGHNT and CDR2 is YYREEE (reference sequence). CDR3 length: 14 residues. The CDR3 loop reads CASSNRGTDQPQHF. The DNA for the CDR3 is TGTGCCAGCAGCAACAGGGGGACCGATCAGCCCCAGCATTTT.

The chain carries TRBV6-5 and TRBJ2-7; 8 nucleotides agree with TRBD1. Germline assignment: CDR1 MNHEY and CDR2 SVGAGI. J lost 2 bases, V lost 6 bases, and 9 bases had no gene match. The CDR3 totals 15 residues. DNA of the CDR3: TGTGCCAGCAGCCCCTGGGACAGGACTCCCTACGAGCAGTACTTC. Translating it yields CASSPWDRTPYEQYF.

The chain couples TRBV28 to TRBJ1-1, with D possibly TRBD1 on 6 matching bases. Deletions cut 5 bases from V and 10 bases from J, with 23 bases between. CDR3 length: 15 residues. Germline assignment: CDR1 MDHEN and CDR2 SYDVKM. The CDR3 bases are TGTGCCAGCAGTCCTCTGGGGGCCCGCTTCCAGGTAGCTTTCTTT. The encoded protein is CASSPLGARFQVAFF.

This chain uses TRBV9 with TRBJ2-1; D may be TRBD2 (6 bases). This CDR3 has 15 amino acids. The V end lost 2 bases, the J end lost 2 bases, and 11 bases lay between the germline ends. CDR1 SGDLS and CDR2 YYNGEE come from the germline V gene. CDR3 sequence (DNA): TGTGCCAGCAGCGTCGGGGGACGCACCTACAATGAGCAGTTCTTC. Translated: CASSVGGRTYNEQFF.

V gene TRBV6-1 combines with J gene TRBJ2-3; 9 nucleotides line up with TRBD1. The CDR3 is 18 residues long. Trimming cost V 3 bases and J 3 bases; bases outside gene matches: 13. Germline V gives CDR1 MNHNS, CDR2 SASEGT. This chain's CDR3 is CASSDPITSGQGTDTQYF. CDR3 nucleotides: TGTGCCAGCAGTGACCCTATTACTTCCGGACAGGGGACAGATACGCAGTATTTT.

The rearrangement links TRBV18 to TRBJ2-7, with D perhaps matching TRBD2 (6 bases). Trimming pared 3 bases from V and 2 bases from J, leaving 14 bases between. The CDR3 runs 15 residues. CDR1 is KGHSH and CDR2 is LQKENI in the germline V gene. CDR3 amino acids: CASSPGLPTTYEQYF. The CDR3 DNA follows: TGTGCCAGCTCACCGGGACTTCCGACTACCTACGAGCAGTACTTC.

The genes are TRBV3-1 (or the pseudogene TRBV3-2) and TRBJ2-6; 13 bases fit TRBD2. The CDR3 runs 16 residues. CDR1 is LGHDT and CDR2 is YNNKEL in the germline V gene (reference sequence). The junction had 2 bases not matched to a gene; V was cut back by 4 bases and J by 5 bases. The CDR3 DNA follows: TGTGCCAGCAGCCCACTAGCGGGAGGGTGGGCCAACGTCCTGACTTTC. Amino acids: CASSPLAGGWANVLTF.

The chain links TRBV7-8 to TRBJ1-1; 8 bases match TRBD1. Germline V gene sequence: CDR1 SGHVS, CDR2 FQNEAQ. V was clipped by 4 bases and J by 1 base; unmatched bases: 14. CDR3 size: 18 residues. CDR3 amino acids: CASSSLGNTGTGNTEAFF. In nucleotides, the CDR3 is TGTGCCAGCAGCTCCCTAGGGAACACCGGGACAGGGAACACTGAAGCTTTCTTT. Looking up the rest from reference TRBV7-8 and TRBJ1-1 gives the full variable domain: GAGVSQSPRYKVAKRGQDVALRCDPISGHVSLFWYQQALGQGPEFLTYFQNEAQLDKSGLPSDRFFAERPEGSVSTLKIQRTQQEDSAVYLCASSSLGNTGTGNTEAFFGQGTRLTVV.

The rearrangement joins TRBV28 to TRBJ2-7; 10 bases line up with TRBD1. The V gene's germline CDR1 is MDHEN and CDR2 SYDVKM. The CDR3 extends over 15 amino acids. V was pared by 2 bases and J by 4 bases, with 5 bases of the junction left unmatched. CDR3 in DNA: TGTGCCAGCAGTTTAGTAGGGACAGGGGTGTACGAGCAGTACTTC. Its protein is CASSLVGTGVYEQYF.

This clone has only one observation. The V and J genes are TRBV29-1 and TRBJ2-3; possible D gene TRBD2, 5 bases. The CDR3 is 14 residues long. Looked up from germline, CDR1 is SQVTM and CDR2 is ANQGSEA. Trimming stripped 7 bases from V and 6 bases from J, with 20 bases between. CDR3 sequence (DNA): TGCAGCGCCGGGAACGCTCTGATGGTGGATACGCAGTATTTT. As protein: CSAGNALMVDTQYF.

This clone is a singleton in its sample. The rearrangement joins TRBV9 to TRBJ2-7; 9 nucleotides line up with TRBD2. This CDR3 has 14 amino acids. The V segment lost 4 bases and the J segment 5 bases; nucleotides outside the gene matches: 7. Germline CDR1 is SGDLS and CDR2 is YYNGEE. CDR3 sequence reads: CASSSRGGQDEQYF. The CDR3 bases are TGTGCCAGCAGCTCGCGGGGGGGCCAGGACGAGCAGTACTTC.

This sequence joins TRBV5-1 and TRBJ2-3; D not certain. Germline V gives CDR1 SGHRS, CDR2 YFSETQ. This CDR3 region has 13 residues. Trimming removed 2 bases from V and 0 bases from J, with 4 bases in between. The CDR3 DNA reads TGCGCCAGCAGCTTCCCTAGCACAGATACGCAGTATTTT. Translation gives CASSFPSTDTQYF.

The CDR3 loop is CASSLGRASGKDEQYF. DNA for the CDR3: TGTGCCAGCAGCTTAGGGAGGGCTAGCGGGAAGGACGAGCAGTACTTC. The chain joins TRBV7-9 to TRBJ2-7, with 9 bases identical to TRBD2. Germline trimming cut 1 base from V and 5 bases from J; bases unmatched to any gene: 9. Germline values: CDR1 SEHNR, CDR2 FQNEAQ (reference sequence). This CDR3 is built from 16 residues.